This T cell receptor beta chain was identified during a study of shared clonotypes between healthy human individuals. The study, taken as a whole, reports: Large sequencing depth failed to make sorted-subset sequencing complete, rarefaction showed. Among donors, clonotype sharing was expected to be affected by sequencing depth.

With respect to this clone: Its antigen is currently unknown. This sample includes further DNA sequences coding for the same CDR3.

Adult donors, all healthy and HIV-negative, had no recent acute infections or vaccinations. The V gene lost 3 bases and the J gene lost 0 bases, with 8 bases spanning the gap. The CDR3 spans 14 residues. Looked up from germline, CDR1 is KGHSH and CDR2 is LQKENI. The deep-level immunoSEQ assay was used. The repertoire was sequenced with immunoSEQ multiplex PCR; TCRdb's copy has only in-frame clones and lacks some. The sample includes about 2.3 million clones, approximately 93% of them seen just once. This clonotype originated in a man aged 18-30 years in good health. Some clones in this sample may be carry-over from other donors' samples. The rearrangement joins TRBV18 to TRBJ1-1, with D possibly matching TRBD1 (6 bases). The sequencing input was naive CD4+ T cells from PBMCs. Subset meaning: CD45RA+ positively selected. CDR3: CASSPDRLNTEAFF. The CDR3 nucleotides are TGTGCCAGCTCACCCGACAGGTTGAACACTGAAGCTTTCTTT.